This T cell receptor beta chain was sequenced for a study of cytomegalovirus exposure and HLA in healthy donors. Findings and limits, study-wide: Researchers catalogued about 150 TCR beta chains as cytomegalovirus-associated. According to a subsequent analysis, TCR clusters identified in the first cohort showed a tendency to co-occur across the roughly 130 validation repertoires. The authors confirmed in vitro that a few CMV-associated chains were specific for CMV antigens. Among TCR sequences, most were rare, though some public TCRs appeared in many donors.

The junction had 1 base not matched to a gene; V was cut back by 5 bases and J by 7 bases. Germline V gene sequence: CDR1 SEHNR, CDR2 FQNEAQ (reference sequence). The CDR3 runs 12 residues. Details on this clone: Its cognate antigen is unknown.

Clones were read by immunoSEQ multiplex PCR, and TCRdb kept only the in-frame ones, dropping some. The data contain about 110,000 clones, roughly nine tenths of them singletons. This sequence was found in a woman younger than 35 in good health and CMV-seronegative. V gene TRBV7-9 combines with J gene TRBJ2-1, with 8 nucleotides matching TRBD1. Sequences were obtained from PBMCs. The CDR3 is CASSRQGNEQFF. The CDR3 nucleotides are TGTGCCAGCAGCCGACAGGGGAATGAGCAGTTCTTC.